The present T cell receptor beta chain was sequenced within a study of neurological immune-mediated disorders. The CDR3 has 14 amino acids. V lost 3 bases to trimming and J lost 1 base, with 6 bases between them. In germline, CDR1 is SGHTA, CDR2 FQGNSA. This clonotype has at least ten counts. Its antigen remains unidentified. The team produced cDNA through 5'RACE using 10-nucleotide random UMIs. Over 200 million TCR-beta sequences from 15-18 subjects came from every sequencing run. TCRdb fed the 5' RACE reads into MiXCR, producing one record per CDR3 protein. The table has around 33,000 distinct CDR3 sequences, under 30% seen once. Study results and caveats: In HTLV-1-associated myelopathy, TCR clonal expansion was greatest, and in multiple sclerosis it was least, below healthy controls. CDR3 amino acid sequences found in expanded clones were never shared across subjects, suggesting private repertoires in all groups.

The chain couples TRBV7-2 to TRBJ2-2, with TRBD2 as a possible D gene (6 bases). This sequence originates from a middle-aged man with HTLV-1-associated myelopathy (HAM/TSP). Input material: CD4+ T cells from blood. Written as DNA, the CDR3 is TGTGCCAGCAGCTTTAGCGGGAACACCGGGGAGCTGTTTTTT. Translating gives CASSFSGNTGELFF.